Below are 19 T cell receptor beta chains sequenced from a single sample in a study of blood T cell repertoires in COVID-19. Repertoires were generated with immunoSEQ multiplex PCR, while TCRdb's copy carries only in-frame clones and drops some. The table lists roughly 81,000 clones, roughly four fifths of them singletons. The sequencing sample was made of peripheral blood. The receptors were sampled from a man aged 60-69 years with acute or convalescent COVID-19.

Comments on this clone: An end of the junction does not agree with germline; a read error may underlie this. The genes are TRBV11-2 and TRBJ2-5; 9 bases fit TRBD2. This CDR3 region has 12 residues. Germline lookup yields CDR1 SGHAT and CDR2 FQNNGV. DNA for the CDR3: TGCCAGGGAGCGGGGGGACAAGAGACCCAGTACTTC. This codes for CQGAGGQETQYF.

The rearrangement joins TRBV27 to TRBJ2-5, with 8 bases identical to TRBD2. The J segment lost 4 bases and the V segment lost 5 bases, leaving 3 bases of the junction unmatched. The V gene's germline CDR1 is MNHEY and CDR2 SMNVEV (reference sequence). The CDR3 runs to 13 residues. CDR3 region: CASSTGGVETQYF. Written as DNA, the CDR3 is TGTGCCAGCAGTACCGGGGGGGTAGAGACCCAGTACTTC.

V is TRBV20-1 and J is TRBJ2-5; 8 positions match TRBD2. After removal of 3 bases from V and 1 base from J, the junction contained 4 bases not matched to a gene. The CDR3 extends over 14 amino acids. Germline lookup yields CDR1 DFQATT and CDR2 SNEGSKA (reference sequence). This CDR3 reads CSASVGLAQETQYF. Here the CDR3 DNA reads TGCAGTGCTAGTGTCGGACTAGCCCAAGAGACCCAGTACTTC.

The chain joins TRBV12-3 or TRBV12-4 to TRBJ1-6; D is unresolved. The CDR3 contains 13 residues. V lost 9 bases and J lost 7, with 13 bases in between. CDR3 DNA: TGTGCCAGTACATCAGACGGGAATTCACCCCTCCACTTT. This sequence encodes CASTSDGNSPLHF.

The V gene is TRBV4-3, the J gene TRBJ2-2, with 10 bases matching TRBD2. The CDR3 runs to 15 residues. From germline, CDR1 is LGHNA and CDR2 YSLEER. Losses at the gene ends were 1 base for V and 5 bases for J; bases not matched to a gene: 1. The CDR3 loop is CASSQALAGTGELFF. For the CDR3, the DNA is TGCGCCAGCAGCCAAGCACTAGCGGGAACCGGGGAGCTGTTTTTT.

The chain carries TRBV6-4 and TRBJ2-5; D remains ambiguous. CDR3 size: 13 residues. Germline CDR1 MRHNA, CDR2 SNTAGT. Deletions cut 4 bases from V and 5 bases from J, with 11 bases between. This CDR3 is CASSVGPRETQYF. The CDR3 nucleotides are TGTGCCAGCAGTGTAGGCCCGAGGGAGACCCAGTACTTC.

On this clone itself: The same CDR3 can be traced to other DNA sequences in this sample. The chain joins TRBV6-5 to TRBJ1-4; no clear D gene. This CDR3 region has 15 residues. The V end was cut by 0 bases, the J end by 0 bases, with 5 bases between. The germline V gene encodes CDR1 MNHEY and CDR2 SVGAGI. For the CDR3, the DNA is TGTGCCAGCAGTTACTCAACAGCAACTAATGAAAAACTGTTTTTT. Protein: CASSYSTATNEKLFF.

This clone was recorded only once. This chain connects TRBV5-4 to TRBJ1-6; the D gene is possibly TRBD1 (6 bases). The CDR3 length is 14 residues. V lost 4 bases and J lost 7, with 12 bases in between. Germline CDR1 is SGHNT and CDR2 is YYREEE (reference sequence). As DNA, the CDR3 is TGTGCCAGCAGCCCGCCGGGACAAAATTCACCCCTCCACTTT. It yields the protein CASSPPGQNSPLHF.

The V call is TRBV19, the J call TRBJ2-6; maybe TRBD2 (5 bases). The CDR3 loop spans 14 amino acids. V was shortened by 9 bases and J by 2 bases, with 11 bases between the two germline ends. Germline CDR1 is LNHDA and CDR2 is SQIVND (reference sequence). The CDR3 bases are TGTGCCAGCACCCACGGGGCTGGGGCCAACGTCCTGACTTTC. As protein: CASTHGAGANVLTF.

The V gene is TRBV27, the J gene TRBJ2-7, with 8 bases fitting TRBD1. The CDR3 consists of 12 residues. V dropped 3 bases and J dropped 7; count of bases not matched to a gene: 2. Germline V gene lookup returns CDR1 MNHEY and CDR2 SMNVEV (reference sequence). The CDR3 DNA is TGTGCCAGCAGTTTCAGGGGGCAAGAGCAGTACTTC. Protein: CASSFRGQEQYF.

The V and J genes are TRBV5-6 and TRBJ1-2, with D unclear. V gave up 0 bases and J gave up 4 bases, with 13 bases separating them. The germline gives CDR1 SGHDT, CDR2 YYEEEE. The CDR3 covers 15 residues. CDR3 nucleotides: TGTGCCAGCAGCTTGGCTATGGCCACGGGCTATGGCTACACCTTC. Its translation is CASSLAMATGYGYTF.

J is TRBJ2-2 and V is TRBV29-1, with 7 bases matching TRBD1. Germline V CDR1 and CDR2: SQVTM, ANQGSEA. The CDR3 has 17 amino acids. J lost 0 bases, V lost 0 bases, and 7 bases had no gene match. Here the CDR3 reads CSVEDYGQAPNTGELFF. In nucleotides, the CDR3 is TGCAGCGTTGAAGATTACGGACAGGCCCCGAACACCGGGGAGCTGTTTTTT.

This sequence joins TRBV20-1 and TRBJ1-2; D ambiguous. V dropped 5 bases and J dropped 4 bases, with 8 bases sitting between them. Germline CDR1 DFQATT, CDR2 SNEGSKA (reference sequence). The CDR3 has 11 amino acids. CDR3 coding DNA: TGCAGTGCTCAGACGGGCTATGGCTACACCTTC. Protein product: CSAQTGYGYTF.

V is TRBV5-6 and J is TRBJ1-2; D not certain. Looked up from germline, CDR1 is SGHDT and CDR2 is YYEEEE. CDR3 length: 13 amino acids. V lost 5 bases, J lost 10 bases, and 18 bases lay in between. CDR3 amino acids: CASRLGVKFDYTF. In DNA form, the CDR3 reads TGTGCCAGCAGGTTAGGAGTCAAGTTTGACTACACCTTC.

As DNA, the CDR3 is TGTGCCAGTAGTATTGGACAGGGGGCGGGCGAGCAGTACTTC. Residues: CASSIGQGAGEQYF. The V call is TRBV19, the J call TRBJ2-7, with 11 positions matching TRBD1. After removal of 3 bases from V and 6 bases from J, the junction contained 4 bases not matched to a gene. The CDR3 covers 14 residues. Germline V gene sequence: CDR1 LNHDA, CDR2 SQIVND (reference sequence).

The gene calls are TRBV12-3 or TRBV12-4 and TRBJ2-7; 9 bases agree with TRBD1. CDR3 size: 13 residues. Losses at the gene ends were 6 bases for V and 2 bases for J; bases not matched to a gene: 2. DNA of the CDR3: TGTGCCAGCAGCCGACAGGGGGCCTACGAGCAGTACTTC. Translation: CASSRQGAYEQYF.

This chain links TRBV4-1 with TRBJ1-1; D is ambiguous. The CDR3 extends over 11 amino acids. V lost 1 base to trimming and J lost 6 bases, with 3 bases between them. Germline CDR1 and CDR2: MGHRA and YSYEKL. For the CDR3, the DNA is TGCGCCAGCAGCCAAGCCGCTGAAGCTTTCTTT. Translated, it gives CASSQAAEAFF.

The rearrangement uses TRBV7-2 and TRBJ2-7, with 10 bases lining up with TRBD2. The CDR3 runs 16 residues. The germline V gene encodes CDR1 SGHTA and CDR2 FQGNSA. J was trimmed by 0 bases and V by 5 bases; bases with no gene match: 7. CDR3 bases: TGTGCCAGCAGCCCTAAGCGGGGGGGAAGCTCCTACGAGCAGTACTTC. It codes for CASSPKRGGSSYEQYF.

V gene TRBV29-1 combines with J gene TRBJ2-3; D unresolved. Trimming cost V 7 bases and J 0 bases, with 14 bases left between them. Germline loops: CDR1 SQVTM, CDR2 ANQGSEA. The CDR3 loop spans 14 amino acids. Here the CDR3 reads CSATTQISTDTQYF. The DNA of the CDR3 is TGCAGCGCTACGACACAGATTAGCACAGATACGCAGTATTTT.